This paragraph covers one TCR beta chain sequence. Sequencing was performed with immunoSEQ multiplex PCR; in TCRdb, only in-frame clones are kept and a portion is missing. The sample has more than 300,000 clones, over 80% seen once. The data are from a study of blood T cell repertoires in COVID-19. Whole-study context: COVID-19 samples from acute and convalescent phases originated in the United States, Italy and Spain. PBMCs, B-cell-depleted T cells, or T cells were the source of the cDNA or gDNA that made up the material.

Recruitment covered under 25 US areas and drew participants whose ages spanned roughly 18 to 100 years. Participants' own reports of clinical history determined their cohort assignment. The CDR3 runs to 14 residues. Per germline, CDR1 MNHEY and CDR2 SMNVEV (reference sequence). The ends were cut back, 4 bases at V and 2 bases at J, with 10 bases in the middle. Sequencing input: PBMCs or T cells enriched from blood (not recorded which). This receptor was obtained from a woman in her fifties or sixties who had recovered from COVID-19. This sequence joins TRBV27 and TRBJ2-3; tentative D call: TRBD1 (5 bases). The CDR3 here is CASSSTGHTDTQYF. CDR3 DNA sequence: TGTGCCAGCAGTTCAACAGGTCACACAGATACGCAGTATTTT.